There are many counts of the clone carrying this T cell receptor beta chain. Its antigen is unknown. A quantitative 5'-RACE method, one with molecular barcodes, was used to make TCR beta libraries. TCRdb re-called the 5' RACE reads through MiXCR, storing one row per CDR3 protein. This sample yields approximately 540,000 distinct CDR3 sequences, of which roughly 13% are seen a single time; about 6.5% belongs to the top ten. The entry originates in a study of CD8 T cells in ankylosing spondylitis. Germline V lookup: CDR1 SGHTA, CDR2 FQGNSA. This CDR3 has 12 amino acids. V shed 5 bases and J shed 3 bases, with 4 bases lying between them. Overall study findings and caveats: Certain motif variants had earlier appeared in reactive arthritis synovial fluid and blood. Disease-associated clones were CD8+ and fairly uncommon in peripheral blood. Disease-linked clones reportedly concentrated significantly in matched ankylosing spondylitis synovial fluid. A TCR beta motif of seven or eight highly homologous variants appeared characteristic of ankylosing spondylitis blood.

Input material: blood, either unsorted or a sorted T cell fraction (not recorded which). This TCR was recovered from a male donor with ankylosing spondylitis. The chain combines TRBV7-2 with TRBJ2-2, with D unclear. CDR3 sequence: CASSQYTGELFF. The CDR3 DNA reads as TGTGCCAGCAGCCAATACACCGGGGAGCTGTTTTTT.